A selection of T cell receptor beta chains follows, all from one sample in a study of cytomegalovirus exposure and HLA in healthy donors. Sequencing used immunoSEQ multiplex PCR; TCRdb keeps in-frame clones, though not all of them. In the table there are about 190,000 clones, over 65% of which are singletons. Input material: PBMCs. All receptors come from a man aged 35 to 55 in good health and CMV-seropositive. The conserved cysteine and the conserved F or W are not part of the CDR3 here. Size is omitted from some rows. Given values are once, few, many or a class for expanded clones.

clone size: -; V gene: TRBV27; J gene: TRBJ2-7; CDR3 protein: ASSATRTDYEQY
clone size: -; V gene: TRBV7-3; J gene: TRBJ1-1; CDR3 protein: ASSLSAYTEAF
clone size: -; V gene: TRBV10-3; J gene: TRBJ2-2; CDR3 protein: AISNWTSTGELF
clone size: -; V gene: TRBV7-9; J gene: TRBJ2-7; CDR3 protein: ASSSTGTVSYEQY
clone size: once; V gene: TRBV6-1; J gene: TRBJ2-2; CDR3 protein: ASSERGARGTGELF
clone size: -; V gene: TRBV2; J gene: TRBJ2-6; CDR3 protein: ASSTGASFGANVLT
clone size: few; V gene: TRBV5-4; J gene: TRBJ2-2; CDR3 protein: ASSPRAGGLTGELF
clone size: -; V gene: TRBV7-8; J gene: TRBJ2-7; CDR3 protein: ASSPRGTGNYEQY
clone size: -; V gene: TRBV23-1; J gene: TRBJ1-1; CDR3 protein: DRRGAEAF
clone size: once; V gene: TRBV6-1; J gene: TRBJ2-7; CDR3 protein: ASSPLSGSSYEQY
clone size: -; V gene: TRBV27; J gene: TRBJ2-2; CDR3 protein: ASSPRRTGSTTGELF
clone size: -; V gene: TRBV30; J gene: TRBJ1-4; CDR3 protein: ACSTGALPLLDEKLF
clone size: -; V gene: TRBV7-8; J gene: TRBJ1-5; CDR3 protein: ASSLDRGRGNQPQH
clone size: -; V gene: TRBV30; J gene: TRBJ2-7; CDR3 protein: AWTALGSSYEQY
clone size: -; V gene: TRBV28; J gene: TRBJ2-7; CDR3 protein: ASSLMGHWSGSGPGEQY
clone size: -; V gene: TRBV28; J gene: TRBJ2-3; CDR3 protein: ASSVSDSLTDTQY
clone size: -; V gene: TRBV25-1; J gene: TRBJ2-2; CDR3 protein: ASTLRNTGELF
clone size: -; V gene: TRBV5-1; J gene: TRBJ2-2; CDR3 protein: ASSPAGPPNTGELF
clone size: -; V gene: TRBV5-1; J gene: TRBJ2-7; CDR3 protein: ASSLTRTGSLEQY
clone size: -; V gene: TRBV6-1; J gene: TRBJ1-1; CDR3 protein: ASSEHGVATEAF
clone size: -; V gene: TRBV6-1; J gene: TRBJ1-1; CDR3 protein: ASRQLQQGAAEAF